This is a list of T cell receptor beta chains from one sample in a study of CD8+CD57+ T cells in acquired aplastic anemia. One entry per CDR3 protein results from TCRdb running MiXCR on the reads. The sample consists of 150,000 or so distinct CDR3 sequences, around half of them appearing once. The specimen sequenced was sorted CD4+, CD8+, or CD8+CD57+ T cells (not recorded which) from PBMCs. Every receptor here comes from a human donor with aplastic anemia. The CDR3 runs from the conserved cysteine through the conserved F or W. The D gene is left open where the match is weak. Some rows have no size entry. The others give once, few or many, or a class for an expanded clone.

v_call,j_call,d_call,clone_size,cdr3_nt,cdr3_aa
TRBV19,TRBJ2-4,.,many,TGTGCCAGTAGCCGGGGTTCCAAAAACATTCAGTACTTC,CASSRGSKNIQYF
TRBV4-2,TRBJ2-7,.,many,TGTGCCAGCAGCGAATCCTTGGGGCGGCAGGCAAACTCCTACGAGCAGTACTTC,CASSESLGRQANSYEQYF
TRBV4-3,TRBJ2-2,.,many,TGCGCCAGCAGCCAAGAAACACGAAACACCGGGGAGCTGTTTTTT,CASSQETRNTGELFF
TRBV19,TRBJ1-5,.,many,TGTGCCAGTAGTCCAGAGGAGGAGAGAGTTAGCAATCAGCCCCAGCATTTT,CASSPEEERVSNQPQHF
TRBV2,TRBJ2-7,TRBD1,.,TGTGCCAGCAGTCCGGACAGGGGAGACTACGAGCAGTACTTC,CASSPDRGDYEQYF
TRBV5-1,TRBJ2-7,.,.,TGCGCCAGCAGCTTGGCTAGGTTTCACGAGCAGTACTTC,CASSLARFHEQYF
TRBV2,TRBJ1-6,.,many,TGTGCCAGCAGTCTCTCCCAGGGTAGTGGTTCACCCCTCCACTTT,CASSLSQGSGSPLHF
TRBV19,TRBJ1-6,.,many,TGTGCCAGTAGTATTGAGACACGAAATAATTCACCCCTCCACTTT,CASSIETRNNSPLHF
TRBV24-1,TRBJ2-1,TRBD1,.,TGTGCCACCGGTGATGTGACAGGGGTAGCGTCCTACAATGAGCAGTCCTTC,CATGDVTGVASYNEQSF
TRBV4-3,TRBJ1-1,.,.,TGCGCCAGCAGCCAAGATACGACAATGAACACTGAAGCTTTCTTT,CASSQDTTMNTEAFF
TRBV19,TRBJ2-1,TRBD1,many,TGTGCCAGTAGTGTAGACAGGGGCTACAATGAGCAGTTCTTC,CASSVDRGYNEQFF
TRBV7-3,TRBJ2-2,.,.,TGTGCCAGCAGCCAAGCTAACACCGGGGAGCTGTTTTTT,CASSQANTGELFF
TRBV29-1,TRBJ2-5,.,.,TGCAGCGTTGAGTCAGTCCAAGAGACCCAGTACTTC,CSVESVQETQYF
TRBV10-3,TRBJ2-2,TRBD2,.,TGTGCCAGCAGTGAGACGATACTAGCGGGGGTGGGGGAGCTGTTTTTT,CASSETILAGVGELFF
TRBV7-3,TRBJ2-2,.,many,TGTGCCAGCAAGACACGTAACACCGGGGAGCTGTTTTTT,CASKTRNTGELFF
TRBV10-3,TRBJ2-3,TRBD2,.,TGTGCCAGCAGTTTAAGGGGGACTAGCGGGGCTTATACGCAGTATTTT,CASSLRGTSGAYTQYF
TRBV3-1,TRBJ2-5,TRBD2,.,TGTGCCAGCAGCCAAGATGGGGGAAAAGCGGGGGGTCTCCAAGAGACCCAGTACTTC,CASSQDGGKAGGLQETQYF
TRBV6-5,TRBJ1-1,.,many,TGTGCCAGCAGTTACACAGGGCTAACTGAAGCTTTCTTT,CASSYTGLTEAFF
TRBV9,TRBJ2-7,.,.,TGTGCCAGCAGCTCAGACGGGGTATCAGGCGAGCAGTACTTC,CASSSDGVSGEQYF